This entry lists 16 T cell receptor beta chains sequenced from one sample in a study of response to subunit inactivated influenza vaccine. MiXCR was run by TCRdb on the RT-PCR reads, yielding one entry per CDR3 protein. Of around 520,000 distinct CDR3 sequences listed, about 10% were seen once; the top ten hold around 9.6%. The sample was PBMCs from blood, taken on the day of vaccination. The receptor source for this set is a man between 50 and 59 years old who received an inactivated influenza vaccine.

The gene calls are TRBV29-1 and TRBJ2-3, with TRBD2 identical over 10 bases. The CDR3 sequence is 15 residues long. V was clipped by 7 bases and J by 5 bases; unmatched bases: 12. Per germline, CDR1 SQVTM and CDR2 ANQGSEA. The CDR3, as DNA: TGCAGCGCCCACGGGATAGCGGGGGGTGGAGATACGCAGTATTTT. Translation gives CSAHGIAGGGDTQYF.

This clonotype has just a few counts. V and J are TRBV2 and TRBJ1-1, with 8 positions matching TRBD1. V was pared by 4 bases and J by 1 base, with 8 bases of the junction left unmatched. The CDR3 sequence is 16 residues long. Germline CDR1 SNHLY, CDR2 FYNNEI. CDR3 sequence: CASSGSRGRGNTEAFF. CDR3 sequence (DNA): TGTGCCAGCAGTGGGTCCAGGGGGCGCGGGAACACTGAAGCTTTCTTT. The full variable domain, completed using reference TRBV2 and TRBJ1-1, is EPEVTQTPSHQVTQMGQEVILRCVPISNHLYFYWYRQILGQKVEFLVSFYNNEISEKSEIFDDQFSVERPDGSNFTLKIRSTKLEDSAMYFCASSGSRGRGNTEAFFGQGTRLTVV.

This clonotype was seen a handful of times. CDR3: CASSVVAGEIREQFF. CDR3 DNA: TGTGCCAGCAGCGTAGTGGCAGGGGAGATACGGGAGCAGTTCTTC. V usage is TRBV9 and J usage is TRBJ2-1; tentatively, D is TRBD1 (6 bases). V lost 0 bases, J lost 10 bases, and 17 bases lay in between. This CDR3 has 15 residues. Germline CDR1 is SGDLS and CDR2 is YYNGEE.

The chain recombines TRBV12-3 or TRBV12-4 with TRBJ2-3, with 9 bases aligning to TRBD2. V shed 2 bases and J 1 base; nucleotides not matched to a gene: 4. There are 16 residues in the CDR3. The chain's CDR3 is CASSLRERGGTDTQYF. The CDR3 DNA follows: TGTGCCAGCAGTTTAAGAGAGCGGGGGGGCACAGATACGCAGTATTTT.

This clonotype was seen a handful of times. The chain combines TRBV20-1 with TRBJ2-5; the D gene is possibly TRBD1 (5 bases). V was pared by 0 bases and J by 5 bases, with 10 bases between. There are 13 residues in the CDR3. Germline CDR1 DFQATT, CDR2 SNEGSKA (reference sequence). The CDR3 sequence: CSARDIRVETQYF. For the CDR3, the DNA is TGCAGTGCTAGAGATATCAGGGTCGAGACCCAGTACTTC.

This CDR3 reads CASSERTGVSYEQYF. The CDR3 DNA sequence: TGTGCCAGCAGTGAAAGGACAGGGGTCTCCTACGAGCAGTACTTC. The chain combines TRBV6-2 or TRBV6-3 with TRBJ2-7; 9 nucleotides line up with TRBD1. CDR3 size: 15 residues. V shed 5 bases and J 0 bases; nucleotides not matched to a gene: 5. Germline CDR1 is MNHEY and CDR2 is SVGEGT.

This clonotype was seen a handful of times. The rearrangement uses TRBV4-3 and TRBJ1-6; D may be TRBD1 (5 bases). Germline lookup yields CDR1 LGHNA and CDR2 YSLEER. The CDR3 loop spans 18 amino acids. Trimming shortened V by 0 bases and J by 7 bases, and 19 bases separated the two germline ends. In DNA form, the CDR3 reads TGCGCCAGCAGCCAAGATTTGTGGGACCCCGGGCGGAATTCACCCCTCCACTTT. This codes for CASSQDLWDPGRNSPLHF.

This clonotype has a handful of counts. V gene TRBV5-1 combines with J gene TRBJ2-1; no clear D. The V gene lost 7 bases and the J gene lost 8 bases, with 13 bases spanning the gap. CDR3 length equals 12 residues. Germline CDR1 and CDR2: SGHRS and YFSETQ. The CDR3 loop reads CASAAGAYEQFF. CDR3 nucleotides: TGCGCCAGCGCCGCTGGAGCTTATGAGCAGTTCTTC.

This chain joins TRBV2 and TRBJ2-1, with no clear D. V was cut by 4 bases and J by 8 bases, with 6 bases left in between. The germline V gene encodes CDR1 SNHLY and CDR2 FYNNEI. The CDR3 has 11 residues. In DNA, the CDR3 is TGTGCCAGCAGTGTGAGTGATGAGCAGTTCTTC. It yields the protein CASSVSDEQFF.

V gene TRBV4-1 combines with J gene TRBJ1-2; D may be TRBD1 (6 bases). V shed 0 bases and J shed 2 bases, with 19 bases lying between them. This CDR3 region has 18 residues. Germline CDR1 and CDR2: MGHRA and YSYEKL. In DNA, the CDR3 is TGCGCCAGCAGCCAAGAAGGGTTACAGGGCCGCTACAACTATGGCTACACCTTC. This sequence encodes CASSQEGLQGRYNYGYTF.

The sample holds many counts of this clonotype. V gene TRBV12-3 or TRBV12-4 combines with J gene TRBJ1-5; D is ambiguous. The CDR3 runs 12 residues. The V end was cut by 2 bases, the J end by 7 bases, with 6 bases between. CDR3 nucleotides: TGTGCCAGCAGTTTATGGAAGCAGCCCCAGCATTTT. This translates into CASSLWKQPQHF.

This clonotype was counted at least ten times. The chain joins TRBV18 to TRBJ1-2; possible D gene TRBD1, 5 bases. Germline V gene sequence: CDR1 KGHSH, CDR2 LQKENI. V dropped 3 bases and J dropped 5 bases, with 13 bases sitting between them. The CDR3 is made up of 14 amino acids. CDR3 sequence reads: CASSPLRGSYGYTF. As DNA, the CDR3 is TGTGCCAGCTCACCGCTTAGGGGCTCGTATGGCTACACCTTC.

The chain uses TRBV18 and TRBJ2-7; no firm D call. Germline V CDR1 and CDR2: KGHSH, LQKENI. V shed 1 base and J shed 4 bases, with 11 bases lying between them. The CDR3 spans 14 residues. CDR3 region: CASSPQKWSYEQYF. DNA of the CDR3: TGTGCCAGCTCACCACAAAAGTGGTCTTACGAGCAGTACTTC.

The rearrangement uses TRBV27 and TRBJ2-1; possibly TRBD2 for D (7 bases). Germline V gives CDR1 MNHEY, CDR2 SMNVEV (reference sequence). The CDR3 runs 14 residues. V was clipped by 5 bases and J by 8 bases, with 16 bases between them. The CDR3 DNA is TGTGCCAGCAGTAGGGGGGGCTCGTGGGATGAGCAGTTCTTC. Encoded protein: CASSRGGSWDEQFF.

The J gene is TRBJ1-1, the V gene TRBV7-2; possibly TRBD1 for D (5 bases). The CDR3 runs 14 residues. Trimming removed 4 bases from V and 5 bases from J, with 14 bases in between. Germline V gives CDR1 SGHTA, CDR2 FQGNSA. The CDR3 loop reads CASSWGRGVTEAFF. CDR3 in DNA: TGTGCCAGCAGCTGGGGCAGAGGGGTTACTGAAGCTTTCTTT.

The chain is built from TRBV5-1 and TRBJ2-3, with TRBD1 identical over 8 bases. Germline V gives CDR1 SGHRS, CDR2 YFSETQ. There are 16 residues in the CDR3. Losses at the gene ends were 0 bases for V and 1 base for J; bases not matched to a gene: 4. CDR3: CASSLATTGGTDTQYF. The CDR3 bases are TGCGCCAGCAGCTTGGCGACGACAGGGGGCACAGATACGCAGTATTTT.